This TCR beta chain derives from a study of blood T cell repertoires in COVID-19. Study-wide context: Whether acute or convalescent, the COVID-19 samples came from the United States, Italy and Spain. T cells, B-cell-depleted T cells, or PBMCs provided the cDNA or gDNA that served as material.

The CDR3 spans 15 residues. Per the germline V gene, CDR1 is MNHNS and CDR2 is SASEGT. V lost 1 base and J lost 4, with 14 bases in between. Sequencing was performed with immunoSEQ multiplex PCR; in TCRdb, only in-frame clones are kept and a portion is missing. The sample lists 15,000 to 20,000 clones, around 86% occurring once. Sequenced input: peripheral blood. The clonotype was recovered from a man between 65 and 85 years old with acute or convalescent COVID-19. The chain is built from TRBV6-1 and TRBJ2-7; D perhaps matches TRBD2 (6 bases). CDR3: CASSEGGGQFYEQYF. The CDR3 DNA follows: TGTGCCAGCAGTGAAGGTGGAGGGCAGTTTTACGAGCAGTACTTC.